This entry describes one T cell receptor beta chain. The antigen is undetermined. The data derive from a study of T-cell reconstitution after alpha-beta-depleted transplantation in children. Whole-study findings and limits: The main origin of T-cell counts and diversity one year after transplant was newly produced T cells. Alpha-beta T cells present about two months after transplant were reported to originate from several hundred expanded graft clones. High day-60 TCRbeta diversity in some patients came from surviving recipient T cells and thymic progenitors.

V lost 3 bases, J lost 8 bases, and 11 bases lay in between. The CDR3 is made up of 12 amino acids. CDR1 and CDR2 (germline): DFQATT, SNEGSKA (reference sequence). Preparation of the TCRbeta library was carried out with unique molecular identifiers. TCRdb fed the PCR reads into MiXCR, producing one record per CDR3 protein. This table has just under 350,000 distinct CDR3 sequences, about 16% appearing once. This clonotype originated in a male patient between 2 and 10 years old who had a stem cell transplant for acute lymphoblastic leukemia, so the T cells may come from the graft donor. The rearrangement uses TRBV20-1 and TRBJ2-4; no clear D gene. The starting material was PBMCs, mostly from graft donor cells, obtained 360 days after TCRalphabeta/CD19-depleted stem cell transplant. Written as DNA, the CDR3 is TGCAGTGCTAGCCCCGACATTGACATTCAGTACTTC. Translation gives CSASPDIDIQYF.